These T cell receptor beta chains were read from a single sample in a study of human T cells and chemical hapten exposure. MiXCR, run by TCRdb on the RACE reads, gives a single entry per CDR3 protein. The table records approximately 80,000 distinct CDR3 sequences, about 9.4% of them present only once. Sequenced material: whole blood, taken in connection with sensitization to the hapten diphenylcyclopropenone (DPC). Receptors were obtained from a woman in her 30s with alopecia areata. Some clones in this sample may be carry-over from other donors' samples. Each CDR3 is given with its conserved first and last residue. Not all rows give a size; the values are once, few, many and, for expanded clones, a class.

CDR3aa	j_gene	v_gene	abundance
CASSFTSSGSHEQYF	TRBJ2-7	TRBV12-3/TRBV12-4	few
CASSSSGTGPLGEKLFF	TRBJ1-4	TRBV5-4	few
CSASDFSTDTQYF	TRBJ2-3	TRBV20-1	few
CSALTGGPNTEAFF	TRBJ1-1	TRBV20-1	many
CASRSGTTNGNEQFF	TRBJ2-1	TRBV2	many
CSAAFRDRAAYNSPLHF	TRBJ1-6	TRBV20-1	many
CASSPVSQETQYF	TRBJ2-5	TRBV18	many
CASSLEGGDEKLFF	TRBJ1-4	TRBV5-1	-
CASSSPGGRGETQYF	TRBJ2-5	TRBV12-3/TRBV12-4	many
CASSLGVTLSGELFF	TRBJ2-2	TRBV7-9	-
CASSIGTISYNEQFF	TRBJ2-1	TRBV9	few
CASSGSPGHLTSNQPQHF	TRBJ1-5	TRBV2	many
CASSYAAARSNYGYTF	TRBJ1-2	TRBV6-5	many
CASSYQWVLNQPQHF	TRBJ1-5	TRBV6-2/TRBV6-3	many
CASIAGGNQPQHF	TRBJ1-5	TRBV6-1	-
CASSRGGLNTEAFF	TRBJ1-1	TRBV5-4	many
CASSPQDTDTQYF	TRBJ2-3	TRBV18	many
CASSYRLFDYEQYF	TRBJ2-7	TRBV6-2/TRBV6-3	many
CASSPGPEDTQYF	TRBJ2-3	TRBV5-1	many
CVSSQTGTGRGQPQHF	TRBJ1-5	TRBV5-6	-
CASSLKGLAGEQFF	TRBJ2-1	TRBV7-2	-
CASSPGTGFSPLHF	TRBJ1-6	TRBV28	many
CASSLGDNQPQHF	TRBJ1-5	TRBV12-3/TRBV12-4	-
CSASSATPYEQYF	TRBJ2-7	TRBV20-1	few
CASSASGGTPYEQYF	TRBJ2-7	TRBV9	many
CASSRWGVAGELFF	TRBJ2-2	TRBV3-1	many
CASSLGGNGNTIYF	TRBJ1-3	TRBV12-3/TRBV12-4	many
CASGTANSPLHF	TRBJ1-6	TRBV12-3/TRBV12-4	-
CASSQGSVQPQHF	TRBJ1-5	TRBV12-3/TRBV12-4	few
CASSRHGGATGELFF	TRBJ2-2	TRBV7-2	few
CASSPKGGSPGGDEQFF	TRBJ2-1	TRBV9	few
CASSDSSGGTDTQYF	TRBJ2-3	TRBV6-4	many
CASGPGYNSPLHF	TRBJ1-6	TRBV12-3/TRBV12-4	many
CASSRQGNYEQFF	TRBJ2-1	TRBV28	-
CASSSTPGPSPLHF	TRBJ1-6	TRBV28	few
CASSRTRDYLYEQYF	TRBJ2-7	TRBV28	few
CASSLVTTQETQYF	TRBJ2-5	TRBV7-2	many
CASSLDFGYTF	TRBJ1-2	TRBV7-2	few
CSVSRVQNTEAFF	TRBJ1-1	TRBV29-1	many
CASSRTGEDWPQHF	TRBJ1-5	TRBV12-3/TRBV12-4	many
CATGRGSSGANVLTF	TRBJ2-6	TRBV28	-
CASSLGGDYQSNEQFF	TRBJ2-1	TRBV4-2	few
CASSQGQGTSYEQYF	TRBJ2-7	TRBV7-3	many
CVIKDRADSPLHF	TRBJ1-6	TRBV10-3	-
CASSFWTGSNTEAFF	TRBJ1-1	TRBV7-8	many
CAISDVGKKNTEAFF	TRBJ1-1	TRBV10-3	-
CASSSLLTGYSGNTIYF	TRBJ1-3	TRBV12-3/TRBV12-4	many
CASSSRDMDRGNTGELFF	TRBJ2-2	TRBV11-2	many
CASSSTERGINEQFF	TRBJ2-1	TRBV28	few
CSVLGSEAGGRMNEQFF	TRBJ2-1	TRBV29-1	many
CASSLGWEFPSYNEQFF	TRBJ2-1	TRBV11-2	many
CASSQTFTNYGYTF	TRBJ1-2	TRBV3-1	few
CASSGSLAGGPYEQYF	TRBJ2-7	TRBV6-2/TRBV6-3	many
CASSPGQGSVDTQYF	TRBJ2-3	TRBV18	many
CASSFLAGGPNEQFF	TRBJ2-1	TRBV11-2	few
CASSPAGRIQYF	TRBJ2-4	TRBV12-3/TRBV12-4	many
CASSQPRGGGGNQPQHF	TRBJ1-5	TRBV6-2/TRBV6-3	few
CASSPRTGENQPQHF	TRBJ1-5	TRBV5-1	-
CASSYLTGGQPQHF	TRBJ1-5	TRBV6-5	once
CASSPTLRYEQYF	TRBJ2-7	TRBV4-1	-